This T cell receptor (beta chain) emerged from a study of T cell clonotyping in hematopoietic cell transplantation. The ends were cut back, 0 bases at V and 0 bases at J, with 0 bases in the middle. The CDR3 totals 12 residues. Time point in this sample: recipient sample about 28 days before transplant, after cytoreduction. Recipients were bled about 28 days pretransplant and at posttransplant days 30, 100, 180. Sequencing used immunoSEQ multiplex PCR; TCRdb keeps in-frame clones, though not all of them. The sample consists of 25,000 to 30,000 clones, approximately 82% of them appearing once. This TCR was recovered from a man aged 35 to 55 with acute myeloid leukemia. Some clones in this sample may be carry-over from other donors' samples. This sample comprised peripheral blood mononuclear cells, obtained before stem cell transplant. The gene calls are TRBV5-7 and TRBJ1-1; D remains ambiguous. TRBV5-7 is an ORF, with its function uncertain. The CDR3 sequence: CASSLVNTEAFF. The CDR3 coding sequence is TGTGCCAGCAGCTTGGTGAACACTGAAGCTTTCTTT.